This T cell receptor beta chain appears in the sequencing data of a study of blood T cell repertoires in COVID-19. On the study more broadly: The United States, Italy and Spain were the sources of the acute and convalescent COVID-19 samples.

Measured with immunoSEQ multiplex PCR; TCRdb has only the in-frame clones, and not every one. The table shows under 85,000 clones, with roughly 87% occurring only once. This sequence was found in a man aged 50-59 years with acute or convalescent COVID-19. Sample: peripheral blood.

CDR3 region: CASSLDRADQPQHF. In nucleotides, the CDR3 is TGTGCCAGCAGCTTGGACAGGGCGGACCAGCCCCAGCATTTT. V is TRBV11-2 and J is TRBJ1-5, with 8 bases fitting TRBD1. Germline V gives CDR1 SGHAT, CDR2 FQNNGV. Losses at the gene ends were 3 bases for V and 7 bases for J; bases not matched to a gene: 5. The CDR3 totals 14 residues.